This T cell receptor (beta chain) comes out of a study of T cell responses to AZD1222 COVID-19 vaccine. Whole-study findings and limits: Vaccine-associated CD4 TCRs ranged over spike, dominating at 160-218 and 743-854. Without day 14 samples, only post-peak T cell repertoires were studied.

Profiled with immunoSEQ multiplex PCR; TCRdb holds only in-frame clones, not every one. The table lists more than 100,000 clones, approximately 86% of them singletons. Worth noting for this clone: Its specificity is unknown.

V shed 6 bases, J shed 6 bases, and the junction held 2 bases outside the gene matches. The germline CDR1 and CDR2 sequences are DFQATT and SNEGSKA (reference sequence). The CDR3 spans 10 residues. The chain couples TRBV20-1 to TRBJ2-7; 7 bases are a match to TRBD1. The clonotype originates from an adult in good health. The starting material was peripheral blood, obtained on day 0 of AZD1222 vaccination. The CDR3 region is CSANRGEQYF. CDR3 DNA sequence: TGCAGTGCCAACAGGGGCGAGCAGTACTTC.